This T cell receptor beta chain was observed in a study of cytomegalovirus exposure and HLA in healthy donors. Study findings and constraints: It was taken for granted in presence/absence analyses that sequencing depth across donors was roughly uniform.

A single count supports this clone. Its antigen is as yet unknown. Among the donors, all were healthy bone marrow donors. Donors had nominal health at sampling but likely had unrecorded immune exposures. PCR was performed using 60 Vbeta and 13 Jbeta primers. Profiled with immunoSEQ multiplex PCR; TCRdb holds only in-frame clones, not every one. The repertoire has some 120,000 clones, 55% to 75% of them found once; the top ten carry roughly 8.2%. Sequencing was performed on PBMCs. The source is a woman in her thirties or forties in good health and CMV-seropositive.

CDR3 sequence: CASSLGINTEAFF. Written as DNA, the CDR3 is TGCGCCAGCAGCTTGGGTATTAACACTGAAGCTTTCTTT. The V and J genes are TRBV5-1 and TRBJ1-1; no clear D. The CDR3 length is 13 residues. Germline V gives CDR1 SGHRS, CDR2 YFSETQ. V shed 0 bases and J shed 2 bases, with 5 bases lying between them. Full variable domain (outside the CDR3, taken from reference TRBV5-1 and TRBJ1-1): KAGVTQTPRYLIKTRGQQVTLSCSPISGHRSVSWYQQTPGQGLQFLFEYFSETQRNKGNFPGRFSGRQFSNSRSEMNVSTLELGDSALYLCASSLGINTEAFFGQGTRLTVV.